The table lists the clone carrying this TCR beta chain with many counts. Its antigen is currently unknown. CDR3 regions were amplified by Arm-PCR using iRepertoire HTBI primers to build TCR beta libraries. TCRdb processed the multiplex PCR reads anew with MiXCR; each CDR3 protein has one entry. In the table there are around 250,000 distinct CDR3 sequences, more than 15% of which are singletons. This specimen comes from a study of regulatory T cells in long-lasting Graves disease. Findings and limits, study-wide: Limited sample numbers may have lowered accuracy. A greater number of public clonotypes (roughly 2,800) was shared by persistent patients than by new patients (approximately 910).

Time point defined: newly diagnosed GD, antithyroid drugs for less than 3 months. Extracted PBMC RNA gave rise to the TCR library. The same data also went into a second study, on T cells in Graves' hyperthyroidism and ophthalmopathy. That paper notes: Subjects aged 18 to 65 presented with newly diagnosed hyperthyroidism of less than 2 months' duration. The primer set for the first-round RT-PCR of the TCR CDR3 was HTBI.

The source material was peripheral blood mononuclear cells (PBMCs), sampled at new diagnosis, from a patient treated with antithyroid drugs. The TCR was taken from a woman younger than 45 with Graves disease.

The CDR3 is CASSSTTGGTEAFF. The CDR3 DNA follows: TGTGCCAGCAGCTCTACCACAGGGGGCACTGAAGCTTTCTTT. This chain links TRBV7-8 with TRBJ1-1, with 8 positions matching TRBD1. Germline V gives CDR1 SGHVS, CDR2 FQNEAQ. Trimming at V came to 4 bases and at J to 4 bases, leaving 5 bases not matched to a gene. The CDR3 runs to 14 residues.